This TCR beta chain originates from a study of blood T cell repertoires in COVID-19. Under the authors' procedure: Amplified reference gene primers provided the basis for estimating nucleated cell counts. TCRdb's table, derived via immunoSEQ multiplex PCR, lists solely in-frame clones and lacks some. V and J calls and clone size follow that table, whereas D and trimming were derived from the DNA. This table has 230,000 or so clones, 80% to 90% appearing once. This CDR3 spans 19 amino acids. CDR1 and CDR2 from the germline V gene are SNHLY and FYNNEI. Trimming took 1 base from V and 4 from J; bases not matched to a gene: 10.

This sequence joins TRBV2 and TRBJ2-2; 12 nucleotides align to TRBD2. This TCR was recovered from a woman between 35 and 50 years old who had recovered from COVID-19. The sample was peripheral blood. The CDR3 region is CASSEETLLAGGTTGELFF. CDR3 bases: TGTGCCAGCAGTGAAGAAACACTACTAGCGGGGGGAACCACCGGGGAGCTGTTTTTT.